This TCR beta chain was captured in a study of T cells in localized non-small cell lung cancer (dated by TCRdb to about 2020). Broadly, across the study: T cell repertoires of approximately 250 early-stage NSCLC patients were analyzed, with tumors being compared against uninvolved tumor-adjacent lungs. The cohort was made up of approximately 250 treatment-naive NSCLC patients whose localized lung tumors had been resected. The mean age of the NSCLC patients was around 67 years, with 130 or so men and around 110 women. The investigation overall reported the following: Uninvolved tumor-adjacent lung showed the highest T cell clonality, higher than tumor, which suggests more focused antigenic responses in the uninvolved tumor-adjacent lung. Higher T cell density in blood was associated with longer overall survival, whereas higher clonality in adjacent lung was associated with shorter survival. A median of around 57 of the top 100 tumor clones were detected in paired uninvolved adjacent lung, and 28 of these tumor clones were also found among the top 100 clones of the paired uninvolved adjacent lung. Because multi-region sequencing of the tumors was not done, intratumor heterogeneity could not be ruled out. Since the design was exploratory, TCR variables were selected using unadjusted p-values with no false-discovery rate correction.

The CDR1 and CDR2 encoded by the germline V gene are MNHNS and SASEGT. From the cysteine up to the phenylalanine, the CDR3 has a length of 14 residues. Only CDR3 DNA is held: 42 bases, read in frame from base 1. The junction carries 10 bases between V and J, which are trimmed by 2 bases and 3 bases respectively. At diagnosis, peripheral blood, uninvolved tumor-adjacent lung and tumor were collected and stored as a combination of fresh-frozen and FFPE material. For TCR repertoire profiling, the blood samples were analyzed as peripheral blood mononuclear cells. Notes on this clone: There is no known antigen for this receptor. Nothing much larger sits one base from this clone, and base qualities are not available.

TCR beta CDR3 regions were sequenced from DNA using the immunoSEQ Assay. In the original analysis: To compute T cell density, TCR beta template counts were normalized to usable DNA, which was estimated by amplifying housekeeping genes. Using the preseqR package, richness was estimated by extrapolating to 120,000 templates for tissue samples and 400,000 templates for PBMC samples. Clonality was defined by subtracting Pielou's evenness from one. Tissue-enriched TCRs were identified through differential abundance testing performed on productive amino-acid clonotypes, with a minimum total count of 5 and an alpha of 0.1. The Jaccard Index and the Morisita Overlap Index were used to measure how much the repertoires overlapped between compartments. TCR beta CDR3s were clustered by GLIPH together with public tetramer-defined viral CDR3s, and at least three viral sequences plus V-gene enrichment were required for viral motifs. TCRdb holds this immuneACCESS table with in-frame rearrangements only. Some clones are missing; in checked studies, unresolved V genes explain under half, and the rest has no known cause. That table gives V, J and clone size, and the DNA gave D and trimming. Here the sample has about 78,000 clones; 70% to 90% occur a single time. Over 2.5% of the sample rests with the top ten.

The rearrangement combines TRBV6-1 with TRBJ1-2, with a weak D call of TRBD1 (5 bases match). This TCR was sampled from a man aged 35-69 years with stage I lung adenocarcinoma. The sample here was peripheral blood, taken before any cancer treatment. Here is the DNA: TGTGCCAGCAGTGAATACGGACAAGACTATGGCTACACCTTC. It codes for CASSEYGQDYGYTF.